This T cell receptor beta chain stems from a study of T cells after yellow fever vaccination. The table lists this clonotype with a few counts. What it binds is not known. Study findings and constraints: Most primary-vaccination clones recurred post-booster (approximately 95% CD4, 85% to 90% CD8). The CD4 compartment and the CD8 compartment contained a small share of clonotypes in common.

The authors made TCR cDNA by 5'RACE template switching, adding a universal primer site and UMIs. TCRdb passed the 5' RACE reads through MiXCR, listing each CDR3 protein once. The data hold some 400,000 distinct CDR3 sequences, with around 20% observed a single time. The TCR was taken from a man aged 18 to 30 who received the YFV17D yellow fever vaccine. Sample: PBMCs, taken before the yellow fever booster vaccination.

CDR3 region: CSVKGVGYEQYF. CDR3 DNA sequence: TGCAGTGTCAAGGGGGTTGGGTACGAGCAGTACTTC. The gene calls are TRBV20-1 and TRBJ2-7, with D possibly TRBD1 on 6 matching bases. The length of the CDR3 is 12 residues. V was trimmed by 7 bases and J by 4 bases, leaving 14 bases between them. The germline CDR1 and CDR2 sequences are DFQATT and SNEGSKA (reference sequence).